The rows below give T cell receptor beta chains drawn from one sample of a study of identical twins. TCRdb called the 5' RACE reads again in MiXCR, with one record for every CDR3 protein. Of 1.5 million to 2 million distinct CDR3 sequences in the sample, 25% to 35% are singletons; the top ten hold 0.25% to 0.3%. Sequenced: cord blood. Receptor source: a newborn girl in good health. CDR3s include the opening cysteine and the closing phenylalanine or tryptophan. D genes are given only for firm matches. The size of a clone is reported for some rows only, either as once, few or many, or as a class for expanded clones.

j_call d_call clone_size v_call cdr3_aa cdr3_nt
TRBJ2-7 TRBD2 many TRBV28 CASSFVLAGGYEQYF TGTGCCAGCAGTTTTGTACTAGCGGGAGGTTACGAGCAGTACTTC
TRBJ2-5 TRBD2 - TRBV20-1 CSTSTSGRKETQYF TGCAGTACTAGTACTAGCGGGAGAAAGGAGACCCAGTACTTC
TRBJ1-6 TRBD1 - TRBV12-3/TRBV12-4 CASGTDYSPLHF TGTGCCAGCGGGACAGACTATTCACCCCTCCACTTT
TRBJ2-7 TRBD2 few TRBV10-3 CAISTSGITYNEQYF TGTGCCATCAGCACTAGCGGGATCACCTACAATGAGCAGTACTTC
TRBJ2-7 - - TRBV20-1 CSARGGAREQYF TGCAGTGCTAGGGGCGGGGCGAGGGAGCAGTACTTC
TRBJ2-1 TRBD1 - TRBV7-6 CASSSLYRGPYEQFF TGTGCCAGCAGCTCCCTATACAGGGGTCCCTACGAGCAGTTCTTC
TRBJ1-1 - - TRBV7-2 CASSLVGGGEAFF TGTGCCAGCAGCTTAGTTGGGGGGGGGGAAGCTTTCTTT
TRBJ2-3 - - TRBV12-3/TRBV12-4 CASDSGGADTQYF TGTGCCAGCGACAGCGGAGGAGCAGATACGCAGTATTTT
TRBJ2-3 - - TRBV20-1 CSARIGLGTDTQYF TGCAGTGCTAGAATTGGTCTAGGCACAGATACGCAGTATTTT
TRBJ2-2 - few TRBV21-1 CASSKGLEAGELFF TGTGCCAGCAGCAAGGGACTAGAGGCCGGGGAGCTGTTTTTT
TRBJ2-5 - - TRBV9 CASSVSASSRETQYF TGTGCCAGCAGCGTATCAGCTAGCTCCCGAGAGACCCAGTACTTC
TRBJ2-5 - few TRBV9 CASSPRGANQETQYF TGTGCCAGCAGCCCCCGCGGCGCCAACCAAGAGACCCAGTACTTC
TRBJ2-5 - - TRBV11-1 CASSTEPPGGQYF TGTGCCAGCAGCACGGAACCCCCTGGTGGCCAGTACTTC
TRBJ2-7 - few TRBV20-1 CSARDLGRGYEQYF TGCAGTGCTAGAGATCTCGGCAGGGGTTACGAGCAGTACTTC
TRBJ2-5 TRBD1 - TRBV5-1 CASSFGDRGPETQYF TGCGCCAGCAGCTTTGGGGACAGGGGGCCGGAGACCCAGTACTTC
TRBJ2-1 TRBD1 few TRBV2 CASSQRQGTYNEQFF TGTGCCAGCAGTCAAAGACAGGGCACCTACAATGAGCAGTTCTTC
TRBJ1-4 - - TRBV7-8 CATGTTNEKLFF TGTGCCACGGGGACAACTAATGAAAAACTGTTTTTT
TRBJ1-5 - few TRBV9 CASSEGTALRQPQHF TGTGCCAGCAGCGAGGGGACGGCCTTGAGGCAGCCCCAGCATTTT
TRBJ2-1 - few TRBV29-1 CSVEDFGEQFF TGCAGCGTTGAAGATTTCGGTGAGCAGTTCTTC
TRBJ1-6 - - TRBV20-1 CSALTEYNSPLHF TGCAGTGCCTTGACAGAGTATAATTCACCCCTCCACTTT
TRBJ2-7 - - TRBV9 CASSPRSGHSSYEQYF TGTGCCAGCAGCCCCCGTAGCGGCCACAGCTCCTACGAGCAGTACTTC
TRBJ2-7 - few TRBV9 CASSVNSVSGSYEQYF TGTGCCAGCAGCGTCAACTCAGTTTCCGGGTCCTACGAGCAGTACTTC
TRBJ2-1 TRBD2 - TRBV19 CASSTRTSFEQFF TGTGCCAGTAGTACCCGGACTAGCTTTGAGCAGTTCTTC
TRBJ1-5 TRBD1 - TRBV14 CASRPTSGTGEWQPQHF TGTGCCAGCAGACCGACCTCCGGGACAGGGGAATGGCAGCCCCAGCATTTT